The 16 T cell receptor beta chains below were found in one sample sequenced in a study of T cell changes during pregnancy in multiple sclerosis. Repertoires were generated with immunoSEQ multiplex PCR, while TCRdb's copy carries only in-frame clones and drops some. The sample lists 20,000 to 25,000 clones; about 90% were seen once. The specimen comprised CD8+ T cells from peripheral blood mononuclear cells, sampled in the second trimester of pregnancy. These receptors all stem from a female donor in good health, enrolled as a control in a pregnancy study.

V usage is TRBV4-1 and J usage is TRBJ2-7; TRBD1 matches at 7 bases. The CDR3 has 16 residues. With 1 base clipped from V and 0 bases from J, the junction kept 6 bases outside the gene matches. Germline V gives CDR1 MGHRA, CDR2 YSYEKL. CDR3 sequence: CASSQGRGQDSYEQYF. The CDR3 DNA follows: TGCGCCAGCAGCCAAGGGAGAGGACAGGACTCCTACGAGCAGTACTTC.

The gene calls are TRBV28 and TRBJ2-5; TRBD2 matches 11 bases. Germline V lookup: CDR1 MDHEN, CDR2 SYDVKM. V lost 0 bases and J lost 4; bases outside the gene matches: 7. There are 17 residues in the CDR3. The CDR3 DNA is TGTGCCAGCAGTTTATGGACTAGCGGGATAGGGGCAGAGACCCAGTACTTC. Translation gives CASSLWTSGIGAETQYF.

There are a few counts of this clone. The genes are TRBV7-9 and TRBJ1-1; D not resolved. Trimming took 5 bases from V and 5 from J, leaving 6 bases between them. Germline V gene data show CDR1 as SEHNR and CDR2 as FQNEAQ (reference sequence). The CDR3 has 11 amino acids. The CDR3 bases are TGTGCCAGCAGCCTGAGGACTGAAGCTTTCTTT. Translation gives CASSLRTEAFF.

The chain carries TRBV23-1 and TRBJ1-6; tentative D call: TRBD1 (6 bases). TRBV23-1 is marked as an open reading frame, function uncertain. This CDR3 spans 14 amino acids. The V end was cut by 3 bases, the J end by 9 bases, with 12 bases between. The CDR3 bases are TGCGCCAGCAGTCACCCCACAGGGACTTCACCCCTCCACTTT. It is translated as CASSHPTGTSPLHF.

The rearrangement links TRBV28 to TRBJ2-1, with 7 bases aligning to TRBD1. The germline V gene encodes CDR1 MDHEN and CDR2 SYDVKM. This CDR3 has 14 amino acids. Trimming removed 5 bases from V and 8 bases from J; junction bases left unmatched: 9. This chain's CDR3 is CASSATGQFYEQFF. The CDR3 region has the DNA TGTGCCAGCAGTGCCACGGGACAGTTCTATGAGCAGTTCTTC.

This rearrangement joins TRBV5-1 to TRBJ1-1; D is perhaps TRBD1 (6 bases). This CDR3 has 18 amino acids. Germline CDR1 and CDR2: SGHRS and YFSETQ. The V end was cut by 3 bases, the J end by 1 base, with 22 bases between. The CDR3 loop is CASSSYGTRGLTNTEAFF. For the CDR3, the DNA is TGCGCCAGCAGCTCCTACGGGACAAGGGGATTGACGAACACTGAAGCTTTCTTT.

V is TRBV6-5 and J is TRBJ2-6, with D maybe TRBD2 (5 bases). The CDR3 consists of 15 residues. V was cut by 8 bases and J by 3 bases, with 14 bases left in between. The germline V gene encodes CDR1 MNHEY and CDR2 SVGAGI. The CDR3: CASGSGDDGANVLTF. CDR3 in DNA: TGTGCCAGCGGTTCCGGGGATGATGGGGCCAACGTCCTGACTTTC.

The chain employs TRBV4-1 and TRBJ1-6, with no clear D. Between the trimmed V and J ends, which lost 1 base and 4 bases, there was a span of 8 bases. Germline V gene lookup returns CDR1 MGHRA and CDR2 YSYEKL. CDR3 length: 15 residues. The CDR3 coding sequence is TGCGCCAGCAGCCAAGGAACGGGGTATAATTCACCCCTCCACTTT. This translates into CASSQGTGYNSPLHF.

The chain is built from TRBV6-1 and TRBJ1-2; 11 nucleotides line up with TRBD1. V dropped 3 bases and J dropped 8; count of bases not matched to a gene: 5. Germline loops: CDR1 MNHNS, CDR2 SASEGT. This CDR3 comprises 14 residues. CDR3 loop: CASSDPGTGGGYTF. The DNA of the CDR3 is TGTGCCAGCAGTGACCCCGGGACAGGGGGAGGCTACACCTTC.

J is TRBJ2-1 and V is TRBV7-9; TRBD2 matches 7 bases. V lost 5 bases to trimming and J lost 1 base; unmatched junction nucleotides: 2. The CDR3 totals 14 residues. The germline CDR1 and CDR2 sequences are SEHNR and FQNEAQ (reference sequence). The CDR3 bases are TGTGCCAGCAGCCCGGGGGGTTCCTACAATGAGCAGTTCTTC. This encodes CASSPGGSYNEQFF. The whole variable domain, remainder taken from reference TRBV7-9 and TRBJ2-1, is DTGVSQNPRHKITKRGQNVTFRCDPISEHNRLYWYRQTLGQGPEFLTYFQNEAQLEKSRLLSDRFSAERPKGSFSTLEIQRTEQGDSAMYLCASSPGGSYNEQFFGPGTRLTVL.

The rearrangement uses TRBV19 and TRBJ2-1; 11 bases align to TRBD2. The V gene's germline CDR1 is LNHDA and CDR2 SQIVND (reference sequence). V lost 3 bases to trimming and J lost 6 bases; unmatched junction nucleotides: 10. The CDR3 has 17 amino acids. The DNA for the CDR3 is TGTGCCAGTAGTATCCTATTAGCGGGAGGGGGGGGCAATGAGCAGTTCTTC. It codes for CASSILLAGGGGNEQFF.

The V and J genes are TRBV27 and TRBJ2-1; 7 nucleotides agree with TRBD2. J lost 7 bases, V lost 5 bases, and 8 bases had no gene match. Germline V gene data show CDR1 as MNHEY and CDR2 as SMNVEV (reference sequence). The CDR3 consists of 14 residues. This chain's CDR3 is CASSMAGALNEQFF. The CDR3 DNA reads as TGTGCCAGCAGTATGGCGGGAGCCCTTAATGAGCAGTTCTTC.

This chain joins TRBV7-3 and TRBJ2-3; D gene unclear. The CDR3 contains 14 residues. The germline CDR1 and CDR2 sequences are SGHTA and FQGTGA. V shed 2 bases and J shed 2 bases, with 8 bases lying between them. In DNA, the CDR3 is TGTGCCAGCAGCTTAGGCAGGCCCACAGATACGCAGTATTTT. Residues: CASSLGRPTDTQYF.

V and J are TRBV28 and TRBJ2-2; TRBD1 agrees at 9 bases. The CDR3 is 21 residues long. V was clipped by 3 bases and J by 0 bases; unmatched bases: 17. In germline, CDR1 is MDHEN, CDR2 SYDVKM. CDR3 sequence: CASSFSWTGAKSSTNTGELFF. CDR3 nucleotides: TGTGCCAGCAGTTTTTCGTGGACAGGGGCTAAAAGTAGTACGAACACCGGGGAGCTGTTTTTT.

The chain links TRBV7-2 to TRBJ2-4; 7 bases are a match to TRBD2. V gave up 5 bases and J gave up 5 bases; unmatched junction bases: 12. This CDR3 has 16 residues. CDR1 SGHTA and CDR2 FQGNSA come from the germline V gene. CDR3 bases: TGTGCCAGCAGCCCCCGTACGGGACTAACTGAAAACATTCAGTACTTC. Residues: CASSPRTGLTENIQYF. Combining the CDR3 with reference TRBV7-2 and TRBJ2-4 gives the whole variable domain GAGVSQSPSNKVTEKGKDVELRCDPISGHTALYWYRQSLGQGLEFLIYFQGNSAPDKSGLPSDRFSAERTGGSVSTLTIQRTQQEDSAVYLCASSPRTGLTENIQYFGAGTRLSVL.

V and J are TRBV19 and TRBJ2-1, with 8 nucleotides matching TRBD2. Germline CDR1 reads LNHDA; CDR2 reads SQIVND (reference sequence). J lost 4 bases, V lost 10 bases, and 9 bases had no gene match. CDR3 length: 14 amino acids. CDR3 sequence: CATTSGGAYNEQFF. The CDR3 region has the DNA TGTGCCACCACCTCGGGGGGGGCTTACAATGAGCAGTTCTTC.